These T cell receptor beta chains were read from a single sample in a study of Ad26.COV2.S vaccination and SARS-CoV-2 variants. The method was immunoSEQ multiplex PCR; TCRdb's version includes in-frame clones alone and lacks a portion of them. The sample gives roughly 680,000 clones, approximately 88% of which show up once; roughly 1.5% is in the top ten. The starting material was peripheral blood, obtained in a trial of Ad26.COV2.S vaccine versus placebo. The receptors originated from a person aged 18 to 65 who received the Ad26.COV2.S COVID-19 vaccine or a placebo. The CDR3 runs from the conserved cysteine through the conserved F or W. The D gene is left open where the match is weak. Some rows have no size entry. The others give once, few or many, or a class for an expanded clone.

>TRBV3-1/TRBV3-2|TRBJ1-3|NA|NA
TGTGCCAGCAGCCAAGATCCTCTAGTGGTGTGGGGAAACACCATATATTTT
CASSQDPLVVWGNTIYF
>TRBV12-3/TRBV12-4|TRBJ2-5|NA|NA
TGTGCCAGCAGATCGGAGGGGCAAGAGACCCAGTACTTC
CASRSEGQETQYF
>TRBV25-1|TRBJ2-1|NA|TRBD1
TGTGCCAGCAGCCCGACAGGGATACGCCCCAATGAGCAGTTCTTC
CASSPTGIRPNEQFF
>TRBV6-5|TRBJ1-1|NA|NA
TGTGCCAGCAGTTGGACAGAGAAGAACACTGAAGCTTTCTTT
CASSWTEKNTEAFF
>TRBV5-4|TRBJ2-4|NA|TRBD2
TGTGCCAGCAGCTTAGAAGGGGGGCTAGCGGGAGCGAGTCCCAACATTCAGTACTTC
CASSLEGGLAGASPNIQYF
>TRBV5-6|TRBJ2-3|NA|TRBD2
TGTGCCAGCACTTTAGGGGGACTAGCGGGAGATACGCAGTATTTT
CASTLGGLAGDTQYF
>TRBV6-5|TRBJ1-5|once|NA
TGTGCCAGCAGCTTACAGGGCCCGGATTATCAGCCCCAGCATTTT
CASSLQGPDYQPQHF
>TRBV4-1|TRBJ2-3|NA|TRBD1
TGCGCCAGCAGCCGGAACTCCGGGACAGGACCCACAGATACGCAGTATTTT
CASSRNSGTGPTDTQYF
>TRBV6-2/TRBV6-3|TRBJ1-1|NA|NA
TGTGCCAGCAGTTCAACCACCTCCGAAGCTTTCTTT
CASSSTTSEAFF
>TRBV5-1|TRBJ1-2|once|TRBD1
TGCGCCAGCAGCTTGGAGGGGGCTAATGGCTACACCTTC
CASSLEGANGYTF
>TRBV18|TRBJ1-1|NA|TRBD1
TGTGCCAGCTCACCACGACAGGGGGAAATGAACACTGAAGCTTTCTTT
CASSPRQGEMNTEAFF
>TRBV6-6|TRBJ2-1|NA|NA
TGTGCCGGGCGGAGAGGCCTGGGGAATGAGCAGTTCTTC
CAGRRGLGNEQFF
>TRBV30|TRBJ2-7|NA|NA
TGTGCCTGGACTTCGCCCGGGGACGAGCAGTACTTC
CAWTSPGDEQYF
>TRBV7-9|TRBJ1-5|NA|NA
TGTGCCAGCAGCCGTCAGGGAGAGGGTCAGCCCCAGCATTTT
CASSRQGEGQPQHF
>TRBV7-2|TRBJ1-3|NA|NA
TGTGCCAGCAGCGCCCAAAAGGACAGACACTCTGGAAACACCATATATTTT
CASSAQKDRHSGNTIYF
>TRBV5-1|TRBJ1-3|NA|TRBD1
TGCGCCAGCAGCCCGGGGACAGTTTCGGGAAACACCATATATTTT
CASSPGTVSGNTIYF
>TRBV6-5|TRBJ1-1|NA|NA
TGTGCCAGCAGTTACAGGGGCAGGGGTAGGACGGCTTTCTTT
CASSYRGRGRTAFF
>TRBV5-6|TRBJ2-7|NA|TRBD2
TGTGCCAGCAGCTTGGGGACTAGCGGGAGGGCCTACGAGCAGTACTTC
CASSLGTSGRAYEQYF
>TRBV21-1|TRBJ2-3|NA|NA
TGTGCCAGCAGCAAAGGGCCCGGGACAGCTAGCACAGATACGCAGTATTTT
CASSKGPGTASTDTQYF
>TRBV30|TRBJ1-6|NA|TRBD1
TGTGCCTGGAGCCGGGACAGGGCGATCATCAATTCACCCCTCCACTTT
CAWSRDRAIINSPLHF
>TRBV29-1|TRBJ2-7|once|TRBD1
TGCAGCGGCGGACAGGGGGATGAGCAGTACTTC
CSGGQGDEQYF
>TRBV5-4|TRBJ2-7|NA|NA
TGTGCCAGCAGCTCTCGACCGGGCTTCTACGAGCAGTACTTC
CASSSRPGFYEQYF
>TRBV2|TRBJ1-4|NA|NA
TGTGCCAGCAGGGCTCTCGTAGAAAAACTGTTTTTT
CASRALVEKLFF
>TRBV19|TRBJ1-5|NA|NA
TGTGCCAGTAGATGGGGGCTGAACAATCAGCCCCAGCATTTT
CASRWGLNNQPQHF
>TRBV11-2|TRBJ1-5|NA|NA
TGTGCCAGCAGCCTGAGACGGGGGGGAAGCAATCAGCCCCAGCATTTT
CASSLRRGGSNQPQHF
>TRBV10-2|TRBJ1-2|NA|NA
TGCGCCAGCATTGGCAGCGGAAACTATGGCTACACCTTC
CASIGSGNYGYTF
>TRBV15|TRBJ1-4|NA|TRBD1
TGTGCCACCAGCGGGGACAGGGGGCGTGAAAAACTGTTTTTT
CATSGDRGREKLFF
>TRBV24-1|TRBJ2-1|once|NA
TGTGCCACCAGTGAGCGGGACACCGAGAATGAGCAGTTCTTC
CATSERDTENEQFF
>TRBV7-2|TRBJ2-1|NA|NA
TGTGCCAGCAGCCCCGGAGGGGGGTACAATGAGCAGTTCTTC
CASSPGGGYNEQFF
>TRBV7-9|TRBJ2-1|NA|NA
TGTGCCAGCAGCTCTCCCCGGGGCGCATACAATGAGCAGTTCTTC
CASSSPRGAYNEQFF
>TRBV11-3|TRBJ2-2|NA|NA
TGTGCCAGCAGCTCGAACAGGCACACCGGGGAGCTGTTTTTT
CASSSNRHTGELFF
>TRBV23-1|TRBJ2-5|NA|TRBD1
TGCGCCAGCAGTCAAAGACAGGGGGAAGAGACCCAGTACTTC
CASSQRQGEETQYF
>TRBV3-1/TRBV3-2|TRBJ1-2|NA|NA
TGTGCCAGCAGCCCATCGACTTTAGGGGGTAGTGGCTACACCTTC
CASSPSTLGGSGYTF
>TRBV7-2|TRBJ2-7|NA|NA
TGTGCCAGCAGCCTAAACTCCTACGAGCAGTACTTC
CASSLNSYEQYF
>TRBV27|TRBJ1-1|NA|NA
TGTGCCAGCAGTGTAGGCGTTCCGCCTTTAGAAGCTTTCTTT
CASSVGVPPLEAFF
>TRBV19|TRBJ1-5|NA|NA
TGTGCCAGTAGCCAATGGGCAGGGAATAGCAATCAGCCCCAGCATTTT
CASSQWAGNSNQPQHF
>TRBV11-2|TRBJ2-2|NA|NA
TGTGCCAGCAGCTCATTGAAGGCTGGGGAGCTGTTTTTT
CASSSLKAGELFF
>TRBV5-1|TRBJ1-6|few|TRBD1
TGCGCCAGCAGCCCCGGACAGGGGAATTCACCCCTCCACTTT
CASSPGQGNSPLHF
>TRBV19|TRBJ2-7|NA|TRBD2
TGTGCCAGTAGTATGGCCAGCGGGAGGAATAACGAGCAGTACTTC
CASSMASGRNNEQYF
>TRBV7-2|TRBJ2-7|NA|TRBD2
TGTGCCAGCAGCTTAGATGCTAGCGGTTTAACCTACGAGCAGTACTTC
CASSLDASGLTYEQYF
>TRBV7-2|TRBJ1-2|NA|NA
TGTGCCAGCAGCTTATGGCTTAATGGCTACACCTTC
CASSLWLNGYTF
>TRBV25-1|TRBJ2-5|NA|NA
TGTGCCAGCAGCGAAGTAGGGAAGGAGACCCAGTACTTC
CASSEVGKETQYF
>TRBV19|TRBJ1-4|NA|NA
TGTGCCAGTAGTGAGGGCGTCCGGATTGAAAAACTGTTTTTT
CASSEGVRIEKLFF
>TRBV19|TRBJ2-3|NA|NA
TGTGCCAGTAGCCGAAACCGGGGCAATGGAGGAGATACGCAGTATTTT
CASSRNRGNGGDTQYF
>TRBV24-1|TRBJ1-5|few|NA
TGTGCCACCAGTGAATACGGCGATCAGCCCCAGCATTTT
CATSEYGDQPQHF
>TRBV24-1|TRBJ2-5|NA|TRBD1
TGTGCCACCAGTGAACGGGACAGGCGGGTACAAGAGACCCAGTACTTC
CATSERDRRVQETQYF
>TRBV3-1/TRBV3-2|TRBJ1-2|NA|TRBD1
TGTGCCAGCAGCCAATTTCAGCGGGACAGGCTCTATGGCTACACCTTC
CASSQFQRDRLYGYTF
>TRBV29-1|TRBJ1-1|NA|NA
TGCAGCGTTGAAGGGTGGGAGAGGTCTGAAGCTTTCTTT
CSVEGWERSEAFF
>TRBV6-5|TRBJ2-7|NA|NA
TGTGCCAGCAGTTACTCACGGGACTACGAGCAGTACTTC
CASSYSRDYEQYF
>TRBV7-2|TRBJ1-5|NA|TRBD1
TGTGCCAGCAGCCCGGGACAGGGAGTGCAGCCCCAGCATTTT
CASSPGQGVQPQHF
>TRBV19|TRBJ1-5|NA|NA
TGTGCCAGTAGACCGGGCCACGGGACGGTCCAGCCCCAGCATTTT
CASRPGHGTVQPQHF
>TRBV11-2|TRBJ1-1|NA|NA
TGTGCCAGCAGCCCCGCCTGGGTCATGAACACTGAAGCTTTCTTT
CASSPAWVMNTEAFF
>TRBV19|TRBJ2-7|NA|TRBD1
TGTGCCAGTAGTATAGAGTGGACAGGGCGCCTTAGCTCCTACGAGCAGTACTTC
CASSIEWTGRLSSYEQYF
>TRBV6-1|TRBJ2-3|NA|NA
TGTGCCAGCAGTGAAGCAGGGGACACCACAGATACGCAGTATTTT
CASSEAGDTTDTQYF
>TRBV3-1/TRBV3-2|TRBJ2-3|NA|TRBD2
TGTGCCAGCAGCCCCGCTTTAGGCGGGAGTTTCCAGTATTTT
CASSPALGGSFQYF
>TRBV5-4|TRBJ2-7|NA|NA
TGTGCCAGCAGCTTGTCAGGGTTCGAGCAGTACTTC
CASSLSGFEQYF
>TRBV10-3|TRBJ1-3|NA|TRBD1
TGTGCCATCAGACAAGGACAGGCTGGAAACACCATATATTTT
CAIRQGQAGNTIYF
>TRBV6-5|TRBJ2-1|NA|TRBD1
TGTGCCACCCGAAGACAGGGGGCCGATGAGCAGTTCTTC
CATRRQGADEQFF
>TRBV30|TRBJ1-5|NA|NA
TGTGCCTGGAGTGTACTAGATAGGCAGCCCCAGCATTTT
CAWSVLDRQPQHF